This T cell receptor (beta chain) was sequenced in a study of blood T cells in healthy people across ages. A minimum of 7 million PBMCs was isolated per sample. There are 13 residues in the CDR3. Germline-derived CDR1 and CDR2 are SGHVS and FQNEAQ. Trimming cost V 3 bases and J 5 bases, with 10 bases left between them. As concerns this clonotype: Its antigen is as yet unknown.

A J-beta primer mix and a sample-barcoded 5' primer were used in a second PCR of roughly 6 to 11 cycles. TCRdb re-called the 5' RACE reads through MiXCR, storing one row per CDR3 protein. The table shows 600,000 to 800,000 distinct CDR3 sequences, with 21% occurring only once. Study conclusions and caveats: Comparison with aged donors showed that long-lived donors had more naive CD4+ cells and higher diversity.

The TCR comes from a man aged 65-85 years in good health. The V call is TRBV7-8, the J call TRBJ1-1; D not resolved. Sample: blood. The CDR3 is CASSFERATEAFF. In DNA form, the CDR3 reads TGTGCCAGCAGCTTTGAGAGGGCTACTGAAGCTTTCTTT.